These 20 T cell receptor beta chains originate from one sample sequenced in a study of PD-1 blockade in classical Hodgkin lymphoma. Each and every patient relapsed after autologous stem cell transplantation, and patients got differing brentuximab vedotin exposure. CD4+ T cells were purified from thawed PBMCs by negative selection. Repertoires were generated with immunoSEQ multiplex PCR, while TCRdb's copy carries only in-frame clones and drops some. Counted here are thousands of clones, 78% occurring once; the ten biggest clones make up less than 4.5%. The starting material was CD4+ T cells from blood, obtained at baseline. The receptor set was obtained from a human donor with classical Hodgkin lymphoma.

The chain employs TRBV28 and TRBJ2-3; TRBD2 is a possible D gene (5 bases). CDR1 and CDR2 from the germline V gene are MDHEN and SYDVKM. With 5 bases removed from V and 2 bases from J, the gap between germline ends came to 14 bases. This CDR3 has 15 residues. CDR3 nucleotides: TGTGCCAGCAGTCGCCCGGGATCCTACACAGATACGCAGTATTTT. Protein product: CASSRPGSYTDTQYF.

This chain's CDR3 is CASSSVGVSLNYGYTF. Here the CDR3 DNA reads TGTGCCAGCAGTTCGGTTGGGGTTAGCCTTAACTATGGCTACACCTTC. The J gene is TRBJ1-2, the V gene TRBV28, with unresolved D. This CDR3 has 16 amino acids. In germline, CDR1 is MDHEN, CDR2 SYDVKM. V lost 4 bases and J 1 base, leaving 16 bases between the germline ends.

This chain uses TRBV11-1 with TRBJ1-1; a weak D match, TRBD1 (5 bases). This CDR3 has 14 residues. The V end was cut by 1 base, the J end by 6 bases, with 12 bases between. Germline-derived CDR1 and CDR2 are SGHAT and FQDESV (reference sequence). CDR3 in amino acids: CASSLEGRGAEAFF. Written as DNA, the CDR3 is TGTGCCAGCAGCTTAGAAGGTAGGGGTGCTGAAGCTTTCTTT.

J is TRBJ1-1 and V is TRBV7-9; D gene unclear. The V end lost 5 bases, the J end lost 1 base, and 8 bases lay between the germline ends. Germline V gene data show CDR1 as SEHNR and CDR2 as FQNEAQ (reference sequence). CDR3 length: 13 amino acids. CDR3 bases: TGTGCCAGCAGCCTTAGACAGAACACTGAAGCTTTCTTT. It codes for CASSLRQNTEAFF.

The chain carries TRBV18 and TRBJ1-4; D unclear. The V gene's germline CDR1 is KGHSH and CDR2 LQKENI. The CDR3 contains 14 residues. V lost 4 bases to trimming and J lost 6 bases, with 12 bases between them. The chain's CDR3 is CASSRAGNDEKLFF. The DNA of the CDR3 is TGTGCCAGCTCACGAGCAGGAAACGATGAAAAACTGTTTTTT.

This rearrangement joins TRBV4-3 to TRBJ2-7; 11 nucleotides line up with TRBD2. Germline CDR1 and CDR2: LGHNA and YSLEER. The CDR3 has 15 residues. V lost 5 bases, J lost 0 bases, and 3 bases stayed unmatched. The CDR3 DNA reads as TGCGCCAGCAGCTGGCTAGCGGGGGGCTCCTACGAGCAGTACTTC. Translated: CASSWLAGGSYEQYF.

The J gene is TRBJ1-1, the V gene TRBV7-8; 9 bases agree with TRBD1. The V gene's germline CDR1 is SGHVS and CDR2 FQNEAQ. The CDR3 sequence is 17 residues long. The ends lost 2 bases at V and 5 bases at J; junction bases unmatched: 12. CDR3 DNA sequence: TGTGCCAGCAGCTTAACCTATCCCGACAGGGGGGGAACTGAAGCTTTCTTT. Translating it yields CASSLTYPDRGGTEAFF.

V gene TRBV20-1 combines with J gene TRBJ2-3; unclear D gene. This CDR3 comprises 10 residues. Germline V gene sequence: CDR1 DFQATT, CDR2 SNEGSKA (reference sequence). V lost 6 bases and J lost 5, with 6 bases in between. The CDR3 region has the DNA TGCAGTGCAGATGGAGATACGCAGTATTTT. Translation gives CSADGDTQYF.

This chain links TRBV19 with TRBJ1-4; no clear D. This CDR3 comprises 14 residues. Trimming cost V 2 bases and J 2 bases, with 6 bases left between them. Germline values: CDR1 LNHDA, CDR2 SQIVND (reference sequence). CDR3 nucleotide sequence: TGTGCCAGTAGTATACAGCCTACTAATGAAAAACTGTTTTTT. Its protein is CASSIQPTNEKLFF.

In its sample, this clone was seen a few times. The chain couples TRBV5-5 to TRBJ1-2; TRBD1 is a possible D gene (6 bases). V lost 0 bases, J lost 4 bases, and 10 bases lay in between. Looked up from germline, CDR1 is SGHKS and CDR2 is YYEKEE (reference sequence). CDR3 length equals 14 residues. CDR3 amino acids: CASSLAGGGYGYTF. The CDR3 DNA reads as TGTGCCAGCAGCTTGGCCGGGGGCGGCTATGGCTACACCTTC.

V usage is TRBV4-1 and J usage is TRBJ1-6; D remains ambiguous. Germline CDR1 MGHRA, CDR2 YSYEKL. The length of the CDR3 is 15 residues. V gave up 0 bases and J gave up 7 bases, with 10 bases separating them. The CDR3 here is CASSQEALQNSPLHF. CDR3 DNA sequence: TGCGCCAGCAGCCAAGAGGCACTGCAAAATTCACCCCTCCACTTT.

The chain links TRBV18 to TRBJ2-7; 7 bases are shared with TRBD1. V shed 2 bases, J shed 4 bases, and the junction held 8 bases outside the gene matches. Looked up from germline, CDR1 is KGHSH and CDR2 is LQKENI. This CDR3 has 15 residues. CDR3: CASSPATGFAYEQYF. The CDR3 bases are TGTGCCAGCTCACCAGCGACAGGGTTTGCGTACGAGCAGTACTTC.

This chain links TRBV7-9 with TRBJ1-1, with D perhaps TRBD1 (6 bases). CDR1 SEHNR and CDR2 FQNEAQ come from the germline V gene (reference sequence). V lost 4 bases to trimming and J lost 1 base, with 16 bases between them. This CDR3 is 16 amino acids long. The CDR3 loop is CASSSWDTGQNTEAFF. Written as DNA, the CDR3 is TGTGCCAGCAGCTCCTGGGACACAGGACAGAACACTGAAGCTTTCTTT.

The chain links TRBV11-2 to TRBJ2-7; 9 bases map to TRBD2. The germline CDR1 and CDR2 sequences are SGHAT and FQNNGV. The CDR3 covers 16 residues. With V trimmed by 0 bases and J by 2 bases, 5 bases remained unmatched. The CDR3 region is CASSLEQGLAAYEQYF. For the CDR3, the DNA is TGTGCCAGCAGCTTAGAGCAGGGACTAGCAGCCTACGAGCAGTACTTC. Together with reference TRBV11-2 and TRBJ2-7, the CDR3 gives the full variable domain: EAGVAQSPRYKIIEKRQSVAFWCNPISGHATLYWYQQILGQGPKLLIQFQNNGVVDDSQLPKDRFSAERLKGVDSTLKIQPAKLEDSAVYLCASSLEQGLAAYEQYFGPGTRLTVT.

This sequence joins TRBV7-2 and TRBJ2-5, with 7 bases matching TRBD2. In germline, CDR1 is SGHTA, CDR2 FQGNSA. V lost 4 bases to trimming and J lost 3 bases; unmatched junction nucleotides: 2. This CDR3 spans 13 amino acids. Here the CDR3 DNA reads TGTGCCAGCAGCTCTCGGGGGGAAGAGACCCAGTACTTC. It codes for CASSSRGEETQYF.

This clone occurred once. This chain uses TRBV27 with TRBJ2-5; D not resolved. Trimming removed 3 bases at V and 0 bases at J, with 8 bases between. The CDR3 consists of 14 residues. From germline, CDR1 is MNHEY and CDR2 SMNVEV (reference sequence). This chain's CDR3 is CASSFYGDQETQYF. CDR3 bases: TGTGCCAGCAGTTTCTACGGTGACCAAGAGACCCAGTACTTC.

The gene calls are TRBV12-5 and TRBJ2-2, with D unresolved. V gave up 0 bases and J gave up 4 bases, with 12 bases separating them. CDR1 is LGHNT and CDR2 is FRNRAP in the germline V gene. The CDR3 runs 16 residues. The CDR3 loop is CASGLVLVGSTGELFF. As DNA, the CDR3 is TGTGCTAGTGGTTTGGTATTGGTGGGCAGCACCGGGGAGCTGTTTTTT.

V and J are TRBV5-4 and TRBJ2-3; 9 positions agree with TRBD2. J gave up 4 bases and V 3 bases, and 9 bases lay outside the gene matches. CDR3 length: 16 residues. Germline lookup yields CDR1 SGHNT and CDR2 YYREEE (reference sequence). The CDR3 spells CASSSSRREGADTQYF. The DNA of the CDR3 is TGTGCCAGCAGCTCATCTCGGCGGGAGGGGGCAGATACGCAGTATTTT.

The CDR3 nucleotides read TGTGCCAGCAGTTTGGCAGGGTTTAGTGAGCAGTTCTTC. This encodes CASSLAGFSEQFF. This chain connects TRBV6-5 to TRBJ2-1, with D perhaps TRBD1 (5 bases). V gave up 4 bases and J gave up 9 bases, with 13 bases separating them. From germline, CDR1 is MNHEY and CDR2 SVGAGI. The CDR3 contains 13 residues.

In DNA form, the CDR3 reads TGTGCCAGCAGCTTAGCTGGGGAGACCTACGAGCAGTACTTC. Protein: CASSLAGETYEQYF. The chain employs TRBV13 and TRBJ2-7, with a weak D call TRBD2 (5 bases). Germline V lookup: CDR1 PRHDT, CDR2 FYEKMQ (reference sequence). V was shortened by 1 base and J by 2 bases, with 9 bases between the two germline ends. CDR3 length equals 14 residues.